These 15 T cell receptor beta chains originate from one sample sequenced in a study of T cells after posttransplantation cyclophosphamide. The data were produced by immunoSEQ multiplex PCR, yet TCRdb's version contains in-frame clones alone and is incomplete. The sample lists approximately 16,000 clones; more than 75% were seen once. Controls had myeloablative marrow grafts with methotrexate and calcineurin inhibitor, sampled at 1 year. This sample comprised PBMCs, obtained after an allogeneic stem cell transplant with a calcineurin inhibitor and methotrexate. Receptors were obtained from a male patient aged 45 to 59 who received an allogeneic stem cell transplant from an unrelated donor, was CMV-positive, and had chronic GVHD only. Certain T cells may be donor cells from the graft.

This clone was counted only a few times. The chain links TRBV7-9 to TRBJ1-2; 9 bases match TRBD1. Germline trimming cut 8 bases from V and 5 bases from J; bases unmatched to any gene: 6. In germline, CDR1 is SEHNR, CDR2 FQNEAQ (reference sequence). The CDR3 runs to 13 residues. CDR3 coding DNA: TGTGCCAGCTCACAGGGGGCAAAATATGGCTACACCTTC. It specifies CASSQGAKYGYTF.

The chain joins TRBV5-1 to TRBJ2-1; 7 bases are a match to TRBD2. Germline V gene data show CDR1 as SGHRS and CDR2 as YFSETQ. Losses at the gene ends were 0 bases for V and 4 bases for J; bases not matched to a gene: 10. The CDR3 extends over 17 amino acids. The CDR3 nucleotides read TGCGCCAGCAGCTTGGTTCTCGGCGGGGGAACTTACAATGAGCAGTTCTTC. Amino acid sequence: CASSLVLGGGTYNEQFF. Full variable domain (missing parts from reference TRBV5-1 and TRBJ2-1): KAGVTQTPRYLIKTRGQQVTLSCSPISGHRSVSWYQQTPGQGLQFLFEYFSETQRNKGNFPGRFSGRQFSNSRSEMNVSTLELGDSALYLCASSLVLGGGTYNEQFFGPGTRLTVL.

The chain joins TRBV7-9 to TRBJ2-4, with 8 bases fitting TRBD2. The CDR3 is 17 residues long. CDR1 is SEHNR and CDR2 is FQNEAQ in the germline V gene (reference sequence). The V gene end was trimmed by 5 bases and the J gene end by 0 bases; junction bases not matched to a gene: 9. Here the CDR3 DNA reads TGTGCCAGCAGCCGCCGGACGGGGGGGCTAGCCAAAAACATTCAGTACTTC. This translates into CASSRRTGGLAKNIQYF.

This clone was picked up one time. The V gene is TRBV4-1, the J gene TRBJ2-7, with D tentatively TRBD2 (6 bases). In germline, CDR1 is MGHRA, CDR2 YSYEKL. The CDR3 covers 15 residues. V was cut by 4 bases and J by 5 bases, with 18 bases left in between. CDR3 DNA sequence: TGCGCCAGCAGCCCTCGGTACGGGGGATTACACGAGCAGTACTTC. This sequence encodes CASSPRYGGLHEQYF.

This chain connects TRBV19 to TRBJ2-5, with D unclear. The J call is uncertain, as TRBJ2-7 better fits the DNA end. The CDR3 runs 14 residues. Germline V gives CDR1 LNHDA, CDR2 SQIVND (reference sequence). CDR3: CASSWRSASYEQYF. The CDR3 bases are TGTGCCAGTAGTTGGCGGTCAGCCTCCTACGAGCAGTACTTC.

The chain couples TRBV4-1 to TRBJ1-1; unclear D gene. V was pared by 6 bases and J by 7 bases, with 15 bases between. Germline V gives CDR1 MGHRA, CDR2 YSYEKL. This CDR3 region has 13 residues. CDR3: CASSLNRGYEAFF. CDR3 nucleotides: TGCGCCAGCAGTCTCAACCGAGGGTATGAAGCTTTCTTT.

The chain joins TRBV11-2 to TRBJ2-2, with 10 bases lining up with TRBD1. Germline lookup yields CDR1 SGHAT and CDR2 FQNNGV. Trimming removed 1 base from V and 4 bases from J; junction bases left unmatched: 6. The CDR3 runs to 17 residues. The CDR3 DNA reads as TGTGCCAGCAGCTTAGCCGACAGGGGGCGCGGCACCGGGGAGCTGTTTTTT. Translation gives CASSLADRGRGTGELFF.

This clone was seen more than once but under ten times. CDR3 sequence: CASSLDPGLAGGGEQYF. DNA for the CDR3: TGTGCCAGCAGCTTAGATCCGGGACTAGCGGGAGGGGGCGAGCAGTACTTC. This rearrangement joins TRBV11-2 to TRBJ2-7; TRBD2 matches 16 bases. CDR1 and CDR2 (germline): SGHAT, FQNNGV. The junction had 5 bases not matched to a gene; V was cut back by 0 bases and J by 6 bases. The CDR3 is 17 residues long. Looking up the rest from reference TRBV11-2 and TRBJ2-7 gives the full variable domain: EAGVAQSPRYKIIEKRQSVAFWCNPISGHATLYWYQQILGQGPKLLIQFQNNGVVDDSQLPKDRFSAERLKGVDSTLKIQPAKLEDSAVYLCASSLDPGLAGGGEQYFGPGTRLTVT.

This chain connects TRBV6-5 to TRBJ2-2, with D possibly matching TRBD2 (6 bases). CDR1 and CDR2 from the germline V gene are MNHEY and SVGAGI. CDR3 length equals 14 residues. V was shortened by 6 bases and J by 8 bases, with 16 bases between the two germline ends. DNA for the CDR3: TGTGCCAGCAGCCAGGAGGGGTTACCGGGGGAGCTGTTTTTT. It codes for CASSQEGLPGELFF.

DNA for the CDR3: TGTGCCAGCAGCTCTCACAGGGGAGCGGGCACAGATACGCAGTATTTT. Translated, it gives CASSSHRGAGTDTQYF. The rearrangement links TRBV5-6 to TRBJ2-3; 7 bases are shared with TRBD1. Germline trimming cut 3 bases from V and 1 base from J; bases unmatched to any gene: 8. CDR1 is SGHDT, CDR2 YYEEEE, per germline. The CDR3 is made up of 16 amino acids.

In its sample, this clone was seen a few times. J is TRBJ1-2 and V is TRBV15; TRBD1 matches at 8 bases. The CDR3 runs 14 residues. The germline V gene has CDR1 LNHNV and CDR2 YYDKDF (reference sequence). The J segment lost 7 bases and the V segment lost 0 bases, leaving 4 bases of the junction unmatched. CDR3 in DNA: TGTGCCACCAGCAGAGACCAGGGGGCCGGTGGCTACACCTTC. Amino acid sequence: CATSRDQGAGGYTF.

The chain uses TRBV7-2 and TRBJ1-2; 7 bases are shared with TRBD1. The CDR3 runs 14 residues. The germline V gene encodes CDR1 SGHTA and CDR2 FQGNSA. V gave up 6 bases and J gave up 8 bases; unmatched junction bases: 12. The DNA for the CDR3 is TGTGCCAGCAGTCCGACAGGGATGGTGTGGGGCTACACCTTC. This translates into CASSPTGMVWGYTF. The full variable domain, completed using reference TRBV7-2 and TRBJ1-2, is GAGVSQSPSNKVTEKGKDVELRCDPISGHTALYWYRQSLGQGLEFLIYFQGNSAPDKSGLPSDRFSAERTGGSVSTLTIQRTQQEDSAVYLCASSPTGMVWGYTFGSGTRLTVV.

DNA for the CDR3: TGTGCCAGCAGTCTCGGGACAGGCTATGGCTACACCTTC. It encodes CASSLGTGYGYTF. The chain is built from TRBV27 and TRBJ1-2; 8 bases align to TRBD1. Per the germline V gene, CDR1 is MNHEY and CDR2 is SMNVEV (reference sequence). The J segment lost 4 bases and the V segment lost 5 bases, leaving 3 bases of the junction unmatched. The CDR3 runs to 13 residues.

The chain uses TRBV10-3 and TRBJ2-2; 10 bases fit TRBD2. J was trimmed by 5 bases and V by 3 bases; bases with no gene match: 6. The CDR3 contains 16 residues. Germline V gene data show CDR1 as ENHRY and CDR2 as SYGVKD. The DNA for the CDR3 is TGTGCCATCAGTGATAGTAGCGGGGGGCCTACCGGGGAGCTGTTTTTT. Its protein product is CAISDSSGGPTGELFF.

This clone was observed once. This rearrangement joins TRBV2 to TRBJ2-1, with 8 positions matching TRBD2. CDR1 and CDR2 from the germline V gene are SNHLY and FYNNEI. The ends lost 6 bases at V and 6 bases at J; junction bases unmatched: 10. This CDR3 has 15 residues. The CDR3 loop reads CASRQELAGRNEQFF. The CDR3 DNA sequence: TGTGCCAGCAGGCAGGAGCTAGCGGGCCGCAATGAGCAGTTCTTC.